This record concerns one T cell receptor beta chain sequence. No antigen is known for it. This same CDR3 is encoded by further DNA sequences in the sample. The data originate from a study of T cell responses to AZD1222 COVID-19 vaccine. Study-wide points: Spike-specific TCR breadth and depth went up after people got two AZD1222 doses. Repertoire sampling happened only post peak T cell response. Only five or six individuals given AZD1222 were seropositive at baseline.

CDR1 is MNHNS and CDR2 is SASEGT in the germline V gene. The CDR3 contains 15 residues. J gave up 5 bases and V 1 base, and 2 bases lay outside the gene matches. Clones were read by immunoSEQ multiplex PCR, and TCRdb kept only the in-frame ones, dropping some. Of just under 90,000 clones listed, around 90% were seen once; the top ten hold approximately 5.5%. The chain joins TRBV6-1 to TRBJ2-1, with 10 positions matching TRBD2. This material consisted of peripheral blood, taken on day 0 of AZD1222 vaccination. The sequence was obtained from an adult in good health. The CDR3 coding sequence is TGTGCCAGCAGTGAAGGGACTAGCGGCAACAATGAGCAGTTCTTC. Amino acids: CASSEGTSGNNEQFF.